This TCR beta chain was observed in a study of blood T cell repertoires in COVID-19 (dated by TCRdb to the early 2020s). Background for the entire study: The collaborator samples originated in the United States, Italy and Spain and spanned the acute and convalescent phases of COVID-19. Samples came from the ongoing ImmuneRACE study (first 160 participants) plus 1,254 subjects from 6 global collaborators. Where available, HLA class I and class II types were obtained from metadata supplied by the sample provider rather than from assay-based typing. The dataset comprised deeply sampled blood TCRbeta repertoires from subjects exposed to, actively infected with, or recovered from COVID-19. A freely available public database, intended as a resource for researchers studying the immune response to SARS-CoV-2, is where the repertoires were released. The material from the prospective study consisted of cDNA or gDNA derived from T cells, B-cell-depleted T cells, or PBMCs. A de-identified subject ID, COVID-19 status, age in years and sex were almost always included in the sample metadata. What the study reported, not specific to this receptor: Clinical and demographic metadata were provided uncurated, with the amount varying by source and participant.

The CDR3 spans 14 residues, from the cysteine through the phenylalanine. Solely the CDR3 DNA is kept, with 42 bases framed from the first base. V is reduced by 8 bases and J by 1 base, leaving a spacing of 11 bases between them. From a lookup of the germline V gene, CDR1 and CDR2 are MNHEY and SVGAGI. The immunoSEQ Assay, a bias-controlled multiplex PCR, was used to amplify TCRbeta CDR3 regions from genomic DNA. In the source study's methods: The number of nucleated cells in each sample was estimated from the amplification of reference gene primers within the assay. To quantify the absolute abundance of each unique TCRbeta CDR3 rearrangement, sequence reads were collapsed and filtered. For each sample, productive Simpson clonality was calculated by taking the square root of Simpson's diversity index across productive rearrangements. Sourced from immuneACCESS, this table was stored by TCRdb with only in-frame sequences that have V and J called. A share of the clones is absent; for the studies checked, an unresolved V gene accounts for under half, and the remainder has no known explanation. For V, J and clone size, that table is used; D and trimming come from the DNA. The sample records 100,000 to 150,000 clones, 70% to 90% of which are singletons. The top ten hold 10% to 13% of the sample.

The table lists this clone with a count of one. This receptor's antigen is unknown. No base qualities exist here, and no much larger clone lies one base off it. Whole blood was collected in K2EDTA tubes by collaborating institutions according to the institutions' own protocols. For TCRbeta analysis, collaborators shipped samples in one of three forms: frozen whole blood, isolated PBMCs, or DNA extracted from either of those sample types. The specimen sequenced was peripheral blood. Recombination linked TRBV6-5 to TRBJ2-2; the D gene is perhaps TRBD1, from 5 matching bases. This sequence originates from a man aged 45-60 years with acute or convalescent COVID-19. The sequence in DNA is TGTGCCAGCCTTTCCCAGGGGAACACCGGGGAGCTGTTTTTT. Its translation is CASLSQGNTGELFF.